This TCR beta chain stems from a study of cytomegalovirus exposure and HLA in healthy donors (dated by TCRdb to the late 2010s). About the full investigation: In an earlier analysis of approximately 500 of the donors, 276 Gb of sequence data and roughly 100 million unique TCR beta sequences from 150 million to 200 million T cells were reported. Roughly 300 gigabases of sequencing data and 70 million to 100 million unique TCR sequences made up an early release that covered approximately 650 HLA-typed donors. Of the 300 to 500 genotyped donors, 70% to 90% were placed in the genetic ancestry cluster associated with self-reported Caucasian donors. The aim of the study was to test whether cataloging public T cell receptors could identify signatures of past pathogen exposure. The study profiled the T cell repertoires of fewer than 850 subjects by immunosequencing and related them to cytomegalovirus serostatus. Besides the first cohort of 500 to 700 subjects, a separate validation cohort made up of over 95 different subjects was used. To predict cytomegalovirus infection status, the study brought together high-throughput TCR immunosequencing, statistical association of individual TCRs with disease status, and machine learning. A later analysis re-analyzed previously published TCR beta repertoires from roughly 600 donors and added high-resolution HLA genotyping to study TCR occurrence patterns. The later analysis used no new phenotypic data to find candidate immune exposures, relying instead on TCR beta sequences and their occurrence across donors. In an earlier analysis of roughly 580 of the donors, high-throughput TCR beta sequencing was used to judge whether each TCR beta V gene segment behaved as functional or pseudogenic. Donor age, sex, ethnicity and CMV serostatus were compiled together with the repertoire data. A later genetic analysis took genome-wide SNP genotypes for about 55% of the roughly 670 donors and used that subset as a discovery cohort. All discovery cohort repertoires had been generated using a single sequencing platform. HLA typing included class I and class II loci at four-digit resolution. Typing coverage differed by locus: A, B, C, DRB1 and DQB1 were typed in about 620-630 donors, DQA1 in 500 to 550, DPA1 in some 570, and DPB1 in just under 480. About five DR-DQ haplotypes were handled as single units for association and clustering because linkage in the cohort was strong. Among roughly 400 genotyped donors of the cohort, an average of approximately 240,000 unique TCR beta nucleotide sequences was sequenced per donor, of which about 18% were non-productive. Here is what the overall study found, with its caveats: A later analysis found that most CMV-associated TCR beta chains appeared HLA-restricted, with HLA associations seemingly driven largely by CMV exposure. Most TCR sequences were observed very rarely across donors, whereas some public TCRs were present in many individuals. CMV serostatus was the only immune exposure information available for the cohort. When HLA alleles, especially DR and DQ, strongly co-occurred, TCR associations were difficult to assign to individual alleles. Because counts were too low, about 18 rarely observed V segments, including chromosome 9 orphons, were left out of the earlier analysis of some 600 of the donors. In a later analysis, HLA-associated TCR beta chains showed more clonal expansion and lower generation probabilities than non-associated chains that were equally common. The 87-base-pair reads could not distinguish some IMGT-functional V segments, including TRBV6-2 and TRBV6-3, so those segments were excluded. A total of 150 to 200 TCR beta chains were listed by the study as associated with cytomegalovirus. Cytomegalovirus status was reported to be diagnosed by the classifier with high specificity and sensitivity in both the original and validation cohorts. The sequencing pipeline was judged likely to have produced a cluster of highly shared sequence variants as a technical artifact. An earlier analysis of 587 of the donors showed that most TCR beta V segments appeared in productive rearrangements either about 90% or about 30% of the time, which broadly matched IMGT annotations. In a later genetic analysis, a missense DCLRE1C variant was associated with V-gene and J-gene trimming of TCR beta chains, and the association was replicated in an independent cohort. A later analysis associated some 17,000 TCR beta sequences with specific HLA alleles at a false discovery rate of 0.05. Linkage disequilibrium might explain the correlated functional status among segregating V segments, but an unknown experimental factor could not be ruled out. In a later genetic analysis, fewer N-insertions in productive TCRs were reported among donors in an Asian-associated ancestry cluster than the 666-donor mean. In a later analysis, several top co-occurrence clusters were reported to appear linked to parvovirus B19, influenza, CMV and Epstein-Barr virus. In vitro tests confirmed that a few of the cytomegalovirus-associated TCR beta chains recognize cytomegalovirus antigens. The presence/absence analyses assumed that sequencing depth was roughly uniform across donors, and that assumption may not be true. A further reported finding was that TCR beta sequences accurately predicted the HLA-A and HLA-B alleles for most subjects in the first cohort. In a later analysis, TCR association rates were found to vary across HLA loci, with the most associated TCRs seen for DRB1 alleles and the fewest for HLA-C alleles. The cohort was sequenced for TCR beta chains only, and without alpha or paired-chain data the features that could be detected were limited. According to the authors, the approach could potentially be generalized to other disease states and immunological phenotypes. Because HLA typing was unavailable for some donors at each locus, only the typed subset was used in association tests.

On this clone itself: What antigen it recognizes has not been identified. Per-base quality was not reported, and no clone a single base away is much larger than it.

The cohort was made up of roughly 670 healthy bone marrow donors. Cohort members were all nominally healthy when sampled, although unrecorded immune exposures were likely present. The donor tested CMV seronegative, placing the donor among the 300 to 400 seronegative members of the cohort. Every donor gave a peripheral blood sample, and the peripheral blood mononuclear cells from that sample were used for TCR beta sequencing. The Qiagen DNeasy Blood Extraction Kit was used to extract genomic DNA from the blood cell samples. Relative to germline, V is missing 1 base and J is missing 1 base, with 12 bases of the junction outside any gene match. CDR1 and CDR2, per the germline V gene, are LGHNA and YSLEER. Taken from cysteine to phenylalanine, the CDR3 has 19 residues. Just the 57-base CDR3 DNA is kept, in frame starting at base 1. Library preparation was by the immunoSEQ multiplex PCR assay. A mixture of 60 forward primers for TCR Vbeta segments and 13 reverse primers for TCR Jbeta segments was used in the multiplex PCR. Amplification of the CDR3 region of rearranged TCR beta genes was performed with a multiplex PCR assay on genomic DNA. Amplified TCR beta libraries were sequenced as 87-base-pair reads on the Illumina HiSeq System. As for the original processing: Across the 670 or so repertoires, a later analysis counted 60 million to 90 million unique TCR beta chains, some 11 million of which were shared by at least two donors. A nearest-neighbor algorithm error-corrected the raw reads and collapsed the reads into unique sequences, merging closely related sequences to remove PCR and sequencing errors. To assign V, D and J gene segments, CDR3 sequences were aligned to IMGT reference sequences. For a sequence to be retained, at least a six-nucleotide match to both a V gene segment and a J gene segment was required. A rearrangement was called productive if the CDR3 had no stop codons and remained in frame with V and J, and every other rearrangement was called non-productive. CDR3 was defined according to IMGT convention as the region running from the second conserved V-encoded cysteine to the conserved J-encoded phenylalanine. Sequences without an unambiguous match to a single V gene segment were excluded from the earlier analysis of a few hundred of the donors. In an earlier analysis of 500 to 750 of the donors, V segments were called functional above 56.7% productive rearrangements and were called segregating when the between-donor standard deviation exceeded 5%. To diagnose cytomegalovirus status from the catalog of TCR beta chain sequences, a statistical classification framework was built. V and J gene assignment, in a later analysis, came from comparing TCR nucleotide sequences with IMGT/GENE-DB human TR gene sequences. Using the TCRdist pipeline, a later analysis assigned CDR3 sequences along with most-parsimonious VDJ recombination scenarios. In a later analysis, each TCR beta chain was defined by its CDR3 amino acid sequence together with its V-gene family, and reads lacking a unique V-gene family were excluded. As a way to deal with suspected cross-contamination and a sequencing artifact, a later analysis dropped roughly 600 nucleotide sequences that were highly shared and had low generation probability. For each public chain, a later analysis derived a clonal expansion index from normalized ranks of inferred template counts within each repertoire. In a later analysis, generation probabilities were computed with a VDJ recombination model fitted to out-of-frame rearrangements, and the resulting probabilities were checked against IGoR. Hypergeometric tests were used in a later analysis to score TCR-TCR, TCR-HLA and TCR-CMV co-occurrence, with a repertoire-size bias correction applied to the TCR pairs. In a later analysis, false discovery rates were estimated by permuting HLA or CMV assignments 20 times. In a later analysis, co-occurring TCRs were grouped using DBSCAN, with TCRdist sequence similarity added in when clustering inside HLA-allele-positive subsets. For co-occurrence clustering, repertoires with fewer than 30,000 or more than 120,000 public chains were excluded, along with roughly five repertoires with anomalous nucleotide sharing. TCRdb carries this immuneACCESS record with in-frame sequences only. Its versions omit some clonotypes, under half of them owing to an unresolved V gene in the studies checked, with the rest unexplained. The V and J calls and clone size are taken from that table; D and trimming were inferred from the DNA. For this sample the table gives 210,000 or so clones, of which roughly 79% were detected only once. Around 1.8% of the sample goes to the ten largest clones.

The sample consisted of PBMCs. The clonotype originates from a young man in good health and CMV-seronegative. In this chain, TRBV4-3 is recombined with TRBJ2-2; TRBD1 matches 7 bases in the middle. The nucleotide sequence reads TGCGCCAGCAGCCAAGGTGAAATACCGGGACAGAAGAACACCGGGGAGCTGTTTTTT. The resulting protein is CASSQGEIPGQKNTGELFF.